The 15 T cell receptor beta chains reported below all come from one sample, sequenced in a study of control samples from healthy donors and cancer patients. The assay was immunoSEQ multiplex PCR, and TCRdb's table has in-frame clones only and misses some. The table records 75,000 to 95,000 clones, 65% to 85% of them present only once. Sequences were obtained from PBMCs. The receptor set was obtained from a man between 65 and 85 years old with lung cancer.

The genes are TRBV5-1 and TRBJ1-1, with D hard to call. The germline V gene encodes CDR1 SGHRS and CDR2 YFSETQ. This CDR3 region has 15 residues. V lost 4 bases and J lost 1, with 14 bases in between. The CDR3 region has the DNA TGCGCCAGCAGCCCGATGGTCACACAGAACACTGAAGCTTTCTTT. This encodes CASSPMVTQNTEAFF.

The rearrangement links TRBV7-6 to TRBJ1-3; 10 bases match TRBD1. The CDR3 has 17 amino acids. V was pared by 5 bases and J by 1 base, with 8 bases of the junction left unmatched. Germline CDR1 is SGHVS and CDR2 is FNYEAQ. CDR3 region: CASSAQDRGASGNTIYF. The CDR3 DNA follows: TGTGCCAGCAGCGCACAGGACAGGGGGGCATCTGGAAACACCATATATTTT. Looking up the rest from reference TRBV7-6 and TRBJ1-3 gives the full variable domain: GAGVSQSPRYKVTKRGQDVALRCDPISGHVSLYWYRQALGQGPEFLTYFNYEAQQDKSGLPNDRFSAERPEGSISTLTIQRTEQRDSAMYRCASSAQDRGASGNTIYFGEGSWLTVV.

J is TRBJ2-1 and V is TRBV7-9; no clear D gene. Germline values: CDR1 SEHNR, CDR2 FQNEAQ (reference sequence). The V end lost 4 bases, the J end lost 12 bases, and 7 bases lay between the germline ends. There are 10 residues in the CDR3. This chain's CDR3 is CASSSDWQFF. CDR3 DNA sequence: TGTGCCAGCAGCTCTGATTGGCAGTTCTTC.

The J gene is TRBJ2-1, the V gene TRBV5-1, with D maybe TRBD1 (6 bases). The CDR3 extends over 14 amino acids. The germline CDR1 and CDR2 sequences are SGHRS and YFSETQ. Between the trimmed V and J ends, which lost 0 bases and 7 bases, there was a span of 11 bases. This chain's CDR3 is CASSLAPGVNEQFF. CDR3 nucleotide sequence: TGCGCCAGCAGCTTGGCCCCAGGGGTGAATGAGCAGTTCTTC.

The gene calls are TRBV7-2 and TRBJ2-1, with 8 nucleotides matching TRBD1. The CDR3 spans 12 residues. J was trimmed by 12 bases and V by 4 bases; bases with no gene match: 5. Germline CDR1 reads SGHTA; CDR2 reads FQGNSA. This CDR3 reads CASSSYRGTQFF. The CDR3 DNA follows: TGTGCCAGCAGCTCCTACAGGGGGACGCAGTTCTTC.

V is TRBV7-2 and J is TRBJ2-7; either TRBD1 or TRBD2 may fit D (5 bases each). From germline, CDR1 is SGHTA and CDR2 FQGNSA. Trimming stripped 3 bases from V and 0 bases from J, with 6 bases between. The length of the CDR3 is 13 residues. CDR3: CASSLRGSYEQYF. The CDR3 nucleotides read TGTGCCAGCAGCTTGAGGGGCTCCTACGAGCAGTACTTC.

The V gene is TRBV6-6, the J gene TRBJ2-7, with 7 positions matching TRBD1. The trim removed 4 bases at V and 0 bases at J, leaving 0 bases unmatched. Germline V CDR1 and CDR2: MNHNY, SVGAGI (reference sequence). The CDR3 runs 13 residues. CDR3 sequence: CASSSGGSYEQYF. The CDR3 DNA is TGTGCCAGCAGTTCAGGGGGCTCCTACGAGCAGTACTTC.

This chain uses TRBV5-4 with TRBJ2-3, with D perhaps matching TRBD1 or TRBD2 (5 bases each). Germline CDR1 and CDR2: SGHNT and YYREEE (reference sequence). With 5 bases removed from V and 4 bases from J, the gap between germline ends came to 14 bases. This CDR3 comprises 14 residues. The DNA of the CDR3 is TGTGCCAGCAGGGGGCGAGGAGGCGCAGATACGCAGTATTTT. This sequence encodes CASRGRGGADTQYF.

The V gene is TRBV6-6, the J gene TRBJ1-2; 9 bases line up with TRBD1. The V and J ends lost 0 bases and 5 bases, in that order; junction bases with no gene match: 7. The CDR3 sequence is 16 residues long. Germline assignment: CDR1 MNHNY and CDR2 SVGAGI (reference sequence). The CDR3 DNA reads TGTGCCAGCAGTTACTCGGGGACAGGGAAAGGGTATGGCTACACCTTC. This gives the protein CASSYSGTGKGYGYTF.

The V gene is TRBV2, the J gene TRBJ1-5, with 9 nucleotides matching TRBD1. From germline, CDR1 is SNHLY and CDR2 FYNNEI. V lost 4 bases, J lost 3 bases, and 7 bases stayed unmatched. The CDR3 runs to 16 residues. CDR3 region: CASSAIRDRVNQPQHF. The DNA for the CDR3 is TGTGCCAGCAGTGCCATTCGGGACAGGGTCAATCAGCCCCAGCATTTT.

This rearrangement joins TRBV4-3 to TRBJ2-1; 15 bases are shared with TRBD2. This CDR3 is 17 amino acids long. The V gene's germline CDR1 is LGHNA and CDR2 YSLEER. The trim removed 4 bases at V and 7 bases at J, leaving 8 bases unmatched. CDR3 region: CASSPGLAGGPGNEQFF. The DNA for the CDR3 is TGCGCCAGCAGCCCAGGACTAGCGGGGGGGCCTGGTAATGAGCAGTTCTTC.

The rearrangement links TRBV30 to TRBJ2-7, with TRBD1 identical over 10 bases. The length of the CDR3 is 13 residues. V shed 8 bases and J 3 bases; nucleotides not matched to a gene: 7. Germline V lookup: CDR1 GTSNPN, CDR2 SVGIG (reference sequence). The CDR3 nucleotides are TGTGCCGTTCCCGGGACAGGGGTCTACGAGCAGTACTTC. This codes for CAVPGTGVYEQYF. The variable domain in full, with the rest retrieved from reference TRBV30 and TRBJ2-7, is SQTIHQWPATLVQPVGSPLSLECTVEGTSNPNLYWYRQAAGRGLQLLFYSVGIGQISSEVPQNLSASRPQDRQFILSSKKLLLSDSGFYLCAVPGTGVYEQYFGPGTRLTVT.

The rearrangement joins TRBV19 to TRBJ1-5; no firm D call. The V gene lost 5 bases and the J gene lost 5 bases, with 22 bases spanning the gap. The germline V gene has CDR1 LNHDA and CDR2 SQIVND (reference sequence). The CDR3 totals 17 residues. CDR3 sequence: CASSEGRRILRDQPQHF. The CDR3 nucleotides are TGTGCCAGTAGTGAGGGCAGGCGTATACTAAGGGATCAGCCCCAGCATTTT. The full variable domain, in which reference TRBV19 and TRBJ1-5 provide the parts outside the CDR3, is DGGITQSPKYLFRKEGQNVTLSCEQNLNHDAMYWYRQDPGQGLRLIYYSQIVNDFQKGDIAEGYSVSREKKESFPLTVTSAQKNPTAFYLCASSEGRRILRDQPQHFGDGTRLSIL.

The chain carries TRBV7-2 and TRBJ2-7; 8 bases are a match to TRBD2. J was trimmed by 2 bases and V by 3 bases; bases with no gene match: 9. The CDR3 sequence is 16 residues long. Germline CDR1 and CDR2: SGHTA and FQGNSA. The DNA of the CDR3 is TGTGCCAGCAGCTTGGAGGGACTAGGGGGGGCCTACGAGCAGTACTTC. Translation: CASSLEGLGGAYEQYF. Filled out from reference TRBV7-2 and TRBJ2-7, the complete variable domain reads GAGVSQSPSNKVTEKGKDVELRCDPISGHTALYWYRQSLGQGLEFLIYFQGNSAPDKSGLPSDRFSAERTGGSVSTLTIQRTQQEDSAVYLCASSLEGLGGAYEQYFGPGTRLTVT.

The chain uses TRBV6-5 and TRBJ2-7; the match to TRBD1 covers 7 bases. CDR3 length equals 14 residues. CDR1 and CDR2 from the germline V gene are MNHEY and SVGAGI. The V gene end was trimmed by 6 bases and the J gene end by 2 bases; junction bases not matched to a gene: 7. CDR3 region: CASSRQGVAYEQYF. The DNA of the CDR3 is TGTGCCAGCAGCAGACAGGGCGTCGCCTACGAGCAGTACTTC.